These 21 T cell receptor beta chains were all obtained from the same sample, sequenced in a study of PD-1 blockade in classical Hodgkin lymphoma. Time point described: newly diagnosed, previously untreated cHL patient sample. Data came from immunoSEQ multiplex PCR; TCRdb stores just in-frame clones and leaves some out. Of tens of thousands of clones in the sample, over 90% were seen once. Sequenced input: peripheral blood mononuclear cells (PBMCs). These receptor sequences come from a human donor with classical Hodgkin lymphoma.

CDR3 nucleotide sequence: TGTGCCAGCAGCAAGACAGGTGACAACACCGGGGAGCTGTTTTTT. It yields the protein CASSKTGDNTGELFF. This chain connects TRBV7-3 to TRBJ2-2; weak D call: TRBD1 (6 bases). Germline assignment: CDR1 SGHTA and CDR2 FQGTGA. V was trimmed by 5 bases and J by 2 bases, leaving 12 bases between them. The CDR3 is made up of 15 amino acids.

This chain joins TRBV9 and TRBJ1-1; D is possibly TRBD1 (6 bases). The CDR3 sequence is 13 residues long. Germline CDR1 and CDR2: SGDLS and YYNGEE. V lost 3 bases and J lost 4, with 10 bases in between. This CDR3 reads CASSGGQITEAFF. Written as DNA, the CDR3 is TGTGCCAGCAGCGGCGGACAGATCACTGAAGCTTTCTTT.

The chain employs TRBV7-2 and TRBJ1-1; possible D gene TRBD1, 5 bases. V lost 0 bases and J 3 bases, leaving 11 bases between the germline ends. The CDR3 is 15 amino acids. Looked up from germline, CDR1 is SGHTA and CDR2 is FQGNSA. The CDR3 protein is CASSLAEGLYTEAFF. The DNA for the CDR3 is TGTGCCAGCAGCTTAGCCGAGGGGCTTTACACTGAAGCTTTCTTT.

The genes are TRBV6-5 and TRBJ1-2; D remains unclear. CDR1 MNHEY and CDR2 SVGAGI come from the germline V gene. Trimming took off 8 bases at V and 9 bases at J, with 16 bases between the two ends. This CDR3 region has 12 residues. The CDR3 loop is CASEVVDIRYTF. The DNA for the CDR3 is TGTGCCAGCGAAGTTGTTGATATTCGCTACACCTTC.

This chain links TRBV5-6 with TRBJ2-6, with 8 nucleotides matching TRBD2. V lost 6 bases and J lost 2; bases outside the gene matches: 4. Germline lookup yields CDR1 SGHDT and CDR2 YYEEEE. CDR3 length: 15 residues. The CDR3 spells CASNLGGAGANVLTF. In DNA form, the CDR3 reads TGTGCCAGCAACCTCGGGGGGGCTGGGGCCAACGTCCTGACTTTC.

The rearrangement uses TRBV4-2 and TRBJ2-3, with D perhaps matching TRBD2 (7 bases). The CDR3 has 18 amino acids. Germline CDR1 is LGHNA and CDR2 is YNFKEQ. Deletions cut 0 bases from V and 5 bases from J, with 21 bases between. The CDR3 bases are TGTGCCAGCAGCCAAGAGAGGGCAGCCTGGGGGGGCGGAGATACGCAGTATTTT. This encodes CASSQERAAWGGGDTQYF.

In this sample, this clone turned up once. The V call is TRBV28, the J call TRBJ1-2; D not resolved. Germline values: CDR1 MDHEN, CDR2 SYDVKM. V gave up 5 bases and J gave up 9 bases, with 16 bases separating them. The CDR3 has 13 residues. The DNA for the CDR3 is TGTGCCAGCAGTCCCCCGGCTCTGCACAGCTACACCTTC. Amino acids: CASSPPALHSYTF.

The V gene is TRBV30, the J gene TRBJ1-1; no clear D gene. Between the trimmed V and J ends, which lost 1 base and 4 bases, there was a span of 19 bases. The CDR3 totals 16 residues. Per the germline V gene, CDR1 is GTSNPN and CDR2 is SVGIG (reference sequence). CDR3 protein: CAWSDPNGSWGTEAFF. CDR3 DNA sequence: TGTGCCTGGAGTGACCCGAACGGGAGTTGGGGCACTGAAGCTTTCTTT.

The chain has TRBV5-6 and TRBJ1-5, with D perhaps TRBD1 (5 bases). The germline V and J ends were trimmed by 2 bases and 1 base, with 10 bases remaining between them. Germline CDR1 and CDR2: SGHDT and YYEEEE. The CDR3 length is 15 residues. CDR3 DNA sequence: TGTGCCAGCAGCTTAAGAGGGGTAAGCAATCAGCCCCAGCATTTT. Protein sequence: CASSLRGVSNQPQHF.

CDR3 residues: CASREVAGGPQETQYF. The CDR3 DNA sequence: TGCGCCAGCAGAGAAGTAGCGGGGGGGCCACAAGAGACCCAGTACTTC. The J gene is TRBJ2-5, the V gene TRBV10-2; 11 positions agree with TRBD2. The CDR3 is made up of 16 amino acids. In germline, CDR1 is WSHSY, CDR2 SAAADI. The V segment lost 6 bases and the J segment 2 bases; nucleotides outside the gene matches: 8.

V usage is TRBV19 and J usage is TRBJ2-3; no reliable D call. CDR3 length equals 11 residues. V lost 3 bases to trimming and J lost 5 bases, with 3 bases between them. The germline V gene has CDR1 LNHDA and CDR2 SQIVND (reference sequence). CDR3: CASSIGDTQYF. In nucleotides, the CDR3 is TGTGCCAGTAGTATTGGAGATACGCAGTATTTT.

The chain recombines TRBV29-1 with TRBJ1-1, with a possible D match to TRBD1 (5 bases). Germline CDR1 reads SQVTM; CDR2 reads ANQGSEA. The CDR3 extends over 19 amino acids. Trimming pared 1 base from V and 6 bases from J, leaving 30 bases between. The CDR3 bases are TGCAGCGTTGAAGCCCCTCTTCAGGGCCAGCTAAGAAATGGGGCTGAAGCTTTCTTT. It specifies CSVEAPLQGQLRNGAEAFF.

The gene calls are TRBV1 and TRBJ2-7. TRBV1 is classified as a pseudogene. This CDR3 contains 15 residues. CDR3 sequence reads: CTSSQDVGHWYEQYF. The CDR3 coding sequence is TGCACCAGCAGCCAAGATGTCGGGCATTGGTACGAGCAGTACTTC.

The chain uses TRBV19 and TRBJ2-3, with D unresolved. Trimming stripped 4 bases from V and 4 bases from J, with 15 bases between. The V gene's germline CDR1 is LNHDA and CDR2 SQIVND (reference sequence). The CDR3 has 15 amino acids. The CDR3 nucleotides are TGTGCCAGTAGTACTGGCGATCTATGGGCAGATACGCAGTATTTT. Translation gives CASSTGDLWADTQYF.

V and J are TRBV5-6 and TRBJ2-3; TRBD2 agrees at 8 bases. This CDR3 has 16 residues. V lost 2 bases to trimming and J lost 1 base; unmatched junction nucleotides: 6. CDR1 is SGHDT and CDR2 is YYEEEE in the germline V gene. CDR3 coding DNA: TGTGCCAGCAGCTTCCTGAGCGGGAGCGGCACAGATACGCAGTATTTT. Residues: CASSFLSGSGTDTQYF.

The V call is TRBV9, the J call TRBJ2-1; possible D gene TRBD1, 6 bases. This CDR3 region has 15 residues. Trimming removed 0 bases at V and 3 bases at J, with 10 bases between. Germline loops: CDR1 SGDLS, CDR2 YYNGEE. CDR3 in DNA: TGTGCCAGCAGCGTAGAGCCGGGACACTACAATGAGCAGTTCTTC. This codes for CASSVEPGHYNEQFF.

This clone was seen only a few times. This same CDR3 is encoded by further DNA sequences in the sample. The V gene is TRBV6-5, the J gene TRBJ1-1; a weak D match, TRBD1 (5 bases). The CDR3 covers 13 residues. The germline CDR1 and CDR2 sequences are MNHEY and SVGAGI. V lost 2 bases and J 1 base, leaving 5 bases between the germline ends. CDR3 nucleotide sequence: TGTGCCAGCAGTTACGGGGGGAACACTGAAGCTTTCTTT. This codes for CASSYGGNTEAFF.

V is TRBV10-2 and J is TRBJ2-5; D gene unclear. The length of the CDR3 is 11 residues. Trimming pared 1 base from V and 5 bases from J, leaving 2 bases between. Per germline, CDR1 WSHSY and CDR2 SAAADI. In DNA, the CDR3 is TGCGCCAGCAGTGAGTACGAGACCCAGTACTTC. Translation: CASSEYETQYF.

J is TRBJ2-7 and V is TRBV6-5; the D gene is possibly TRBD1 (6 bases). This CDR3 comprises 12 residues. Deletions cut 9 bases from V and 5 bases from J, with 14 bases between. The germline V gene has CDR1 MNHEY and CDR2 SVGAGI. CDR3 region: CARGRGNNEQYF. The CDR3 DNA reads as TGTGCCAGAGGCAGGGGTAACAACGAGCAGTACTTC.

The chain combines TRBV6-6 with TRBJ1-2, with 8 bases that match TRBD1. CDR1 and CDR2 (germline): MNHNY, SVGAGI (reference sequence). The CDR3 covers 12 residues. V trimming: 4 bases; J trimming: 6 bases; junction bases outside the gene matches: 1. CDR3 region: CASSSTGDGYTF. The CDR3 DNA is TGTGCCAGCAGTTCGACAGGGGATGGCTACACCTTC.

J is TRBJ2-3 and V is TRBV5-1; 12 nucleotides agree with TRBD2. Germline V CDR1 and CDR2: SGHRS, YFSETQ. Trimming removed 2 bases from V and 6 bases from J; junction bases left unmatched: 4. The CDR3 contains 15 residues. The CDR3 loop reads CASSLTSGGIDTQYF. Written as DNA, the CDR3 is TGCGCCAGCAGCTTAACTAGCGGGGGGATTGATACGCAGTATTTT.